The 14 T cell receptor beta chains below all came from one sample that was sequenced in a study of blood T cell repertoires in COVID-19. Measured with immunoSEQ multiplex PCR; TCRdb has only the in-frame clones, and not every one. This sample has 150,000 to 200,000 clones, with about 80% found just once. The sequencing sample was made of peripheral blood. These receptors were collected from a human donor with acute or convalescent COVID-19. The donor label of this sample is uncertain.

This clone was recorded only once. This chain's CDR3 is CASGLVPPPGQGGTGNEKLFF. In DNA, the CDR3 is TGTGCTAGTGGTTTGGTACCGCCGCCGGGACAGGGGGGAACGGGGAATGAAAAACTGTTTTTT. The chain links TRBV12-5 to TRBJ1-4; 11 positions match TRBD1. Germline trimming cut 0 bases from V and 5 bases from J; bases unmatched to any gene: 17. The germline V gene encodes CDR1 LGHNT and CDR2 FRNRAP. The CDR3 loop spans 21 amino acids.

This rearrangement joins TRBV9 to TRBJ2-7, with 8 bases matching TRBD1. The CDR3 consists of 14 residues. J gave up 2 bases and V 3 bases, and 4 bases lay outside the gene matches. Germline CDR1 and CDR2: SGDLS and YYNGEE. CDR3 in DNA: TGTGCCAGCAGCGCCGGGACAGGCCCCTACGAGCAGTACTTC. The encoded protein is CASSAGTGPYEQYF.

The chain carries TRBV19 and TRBJ1-2, with D unresolved. The CDR3 loop spans 11 amino acids. Germline loops: CDR1 LNHDA, CDR2 SQIVND (reference sequence). V lost 3 bases and J 6 bases, leaving 5 bases between the germline ends. The DNA for the CDR3 is TGTGCCAGTAGTATCGCAGATGGCTACACCTTC. Its translation is CASSIADGYTF. Drawing the rest from reference TRBV19 and TRBJ1-2, the complete variable domain is DGGITQSPKYLFRKEGQNVTLSCEQNLNHDAMYWYRQDPGQGLRLIYYSQIVNDFQKGDIAEGYSVSREKKESFPLTVTSAQKNPTAFYLCASSIADGYTFGSGTRLTVV.

The V and J genes are TRBV5-1 and TRBJ1-1; 12 nucleotides agree with TRBD1. The CDR3 extends over 14 amino acids. Germline assignment: CDR1 SGHRS and CDR2 YFSETQ. The trim removed 4 bases at V and 4 bases at J, leaving 2 bases unmatched. The CDR3 here is CASSVGQGATEAFF. As DNA, the CDR3 is TGCGCCAGCAGCGTGGGACAGGGGGCCACTGAAGCTTTCTTT.

The chain uses TRBV5-4 and TRBJ2-7, with 9 bases that match TRBD1. In germline, CDR1 is SGHNT, CDR2 YYREEE (reference sequence). There are 14 residues in the CDR3. Germline trimming cut 5 bases from V and 1 base from J; bases unmatched to any gene: 4. CDR3 in DNA: TGTGCCAGCAGGTCGGACAGGGGATCCTACGAGCAGTACTTC. Amino acid sequence: CASRSDRGSYEQYF.

The chain carries TRBV9 and TRBJ2-7; a weak D match, TRBD1 (5 bases). Germline-derived CDR1 and CDR2 are SGDLS and YYNGEE. The length of the CDR3 is 14 residues. V gave up 3 bases and J gave up 3 bases, with 13 bases separating them. The CDR3 here is CASSEGPSRYEQYF. In DNA form, the CDR3 reads TGTGCCAGCAGCGAGGGGCCTAGTCGCTACGAGCAGTACTTC.

The chain employs TRBV5-1 and TRBJ2-7; possibly TRBD1 for D (6 bases). The germline CDR1 and CDR2 sequences are SGHRS and YFSETQ. Trimming pared 0 bases from V and 3 bases from J, leaving 7 bases between. This CDR3 contains 13 residues. The CDR3 DNA is TGCGCCAGCAGCTTGGGACAGGTCTACGAGCAGTACTTC. Translated: CASSLGQVYEQYF.

This clone was observed a handful of times. This chain connects TRBV3-1 (or the pseudogene TRBV3-2) to TRBJ1-2; D ambiguous. V was shortened by 1 base and J by 12 bases, with 9 bases between the two germline ends. Germline V gene data show CDR1 as LGHDT and CDR2 as YNNKEL (reference sequence). The CDR3 is made up of 11 amino acids. The CDR3 DNA reads as TGTGCCAGCAGCCAAGGCAGAGGGCACACCTTC. Amino acid sequence: CASSQGRGHTF.

The V call is TRBV2, the J call TRBJ2-3; D is unresolved. The germline V gene has CDR1 SNHLY and CDR2 FYNNEI. Between the trimmed V and J ends, which lost 4 bases and 7 bases, there was a span of 9 bases. The CDR3 has 12 amino acids. The CDR3 region has the DNA TGTGCCAGCAGTGCGACTGGCTATACGCAGTATTTT. It specifies CASSATGYTQYF.

V gene TRBV19 combines with J gene TRBJ1-4; tentatively, D is TRBD1 (6 bases). Germline V gives CDR1 LNHDA, CDR2 SQIVND (reference sequence). The V gene lost 9 bases and the J gene lost 0 bases, with 14 bases spanning the gap. The CDR3 runs 15 residues. CDR3 DNA sequence: TGTGCCAGCTCGGGACACGCTGCAACTAATGAAAAACTGTTTTTT. Translating it yields CASSGHAATNEKLFF.

J is TRBJ2-1 and V is TRBV7-9, with D possibly TRBD1 on 5 matching bases. This CDR3 comprises 15 residues. Germline assignment: CDR1 SEHNR and CDR2 FQNEAQ (reference sequence). V lost 3 bases to trimming and J lost 0 bases, with 9 bases between them. The CDR3 coding sequence is TGTGCCAGCAGCTTCGGACAAAGCTCCTACAATGAGCAGTTCTTC. This gives the protein CASSFGQSSYNEQFF.

The V and J genes are TRBV4-2 and TRBJ1-4; 7 bases match TRBD1. This CDR3 has 17 residues. CDR1 and CDR2 from the germline V gene are LGHNA and YNFKEQ. After removal of 4 bases from V and 3 bases from J, the junction contained 11 bases not matched to a gene. The CDR3 nucleotides read TGTGCCAGCAGCCCTCAACAGACAGGGCAACCTAATGAAAAACTGTTTTTT. It specifies CASSPQQTGQPNEKLFF.

This clone was recorded only once. The chain joins TRBV6-5 to TRBJ2-2; possibly TRBD1 for D (6 bases). With 7 bases removed from V and 8 bases from J, the gap between germline ends came to 14 bases. CDR1 MNHEY and CDR2 SVGAGI come from the germline V gene. This CDR3 comprises 13 residues. The CDR3 nucleotides read TGTGCCAGCATAAAAACAGGGTCGGGGGAGCTGTTTTTT. As protein: CASIKTGSGELFF.

The chain uses TRBV14 and TRBJ1-1; TRBD1 agrees at 8 bases. The CDR3 extends over 15 amino acids. Germline CDR1 reads SGHDN; CDR2 reads FVKESK. With 6 bases clipped from V and 4 bases from J, the junction kept 10 bases outside the gene matches. This CDR3 reads CASRPSGQGSTEAFF. The CDR3, as DNA: TGTGCCAGCAGGCCCTCTGGACAGGGTAGCACTGAAGCTTTCTTT. The variable domain in full, with the rest retrieved from reference TRBV14 and TRBJ1-1, is EAGVTQFPSHSVIEKGQTVTLRCDPISGHDNLYWYRRVMGKEIKFLLHFVKESKQDESGMPNNRFLAERTGGTYSTLKVQPAELEDSGVYFCASRPSGQGSTEAFFGQGTRLTVV.